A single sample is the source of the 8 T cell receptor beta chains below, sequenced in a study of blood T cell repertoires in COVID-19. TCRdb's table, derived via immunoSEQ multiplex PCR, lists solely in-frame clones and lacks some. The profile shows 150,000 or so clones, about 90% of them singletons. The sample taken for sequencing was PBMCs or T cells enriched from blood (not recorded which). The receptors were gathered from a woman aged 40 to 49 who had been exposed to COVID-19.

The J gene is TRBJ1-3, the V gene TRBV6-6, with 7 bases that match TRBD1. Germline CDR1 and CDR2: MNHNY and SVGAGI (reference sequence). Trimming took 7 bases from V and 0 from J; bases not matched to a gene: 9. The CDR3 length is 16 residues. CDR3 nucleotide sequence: TGTGCCAGCACCCATCAACAGGGGCTCTCTGGAAACACCATATATTTT. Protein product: CASTHQQGLSGNTIYF.

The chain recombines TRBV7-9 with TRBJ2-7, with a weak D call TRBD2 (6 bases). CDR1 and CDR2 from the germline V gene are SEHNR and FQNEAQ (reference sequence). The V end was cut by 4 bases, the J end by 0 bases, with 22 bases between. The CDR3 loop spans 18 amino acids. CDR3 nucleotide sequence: TGTGCCAGCAGCTCAGGAACCCTGCTCTTGCGGGGCTCCTACGAGCAGTACTTC. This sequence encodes CASSSGTLLLRGSYEQYF.

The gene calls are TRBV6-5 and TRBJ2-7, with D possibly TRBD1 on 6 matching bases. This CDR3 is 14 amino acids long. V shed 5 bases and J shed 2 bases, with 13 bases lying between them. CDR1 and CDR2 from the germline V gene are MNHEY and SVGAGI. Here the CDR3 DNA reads TGTGCCAGCAGTCCCCAGGGGCCCACCTACGAGCAGTACTTC. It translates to CASSPQGPTYEQYF.

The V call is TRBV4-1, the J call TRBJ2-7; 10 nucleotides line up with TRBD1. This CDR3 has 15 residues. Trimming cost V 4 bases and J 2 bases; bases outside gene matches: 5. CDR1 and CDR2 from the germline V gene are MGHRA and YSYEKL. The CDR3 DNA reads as TGCGCCAGCAGCCGCGGACAGGGGGGGACCTACGAGCAGTACTTC. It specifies CASSRGQGGTYEQYF.

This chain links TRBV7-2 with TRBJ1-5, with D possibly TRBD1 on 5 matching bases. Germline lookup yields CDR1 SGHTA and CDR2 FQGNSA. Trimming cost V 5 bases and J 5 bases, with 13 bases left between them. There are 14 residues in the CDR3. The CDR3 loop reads CASSPGPPHQPQHF. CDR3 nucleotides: TGTGCCAGCAGCCCAGGGCCCCCCCATCAGCCCCAGCATTTT.

CDR3 loop: CASSLSRAINEKLFF. DNA of the CDR3: TGCGCCAGCAGCTTGTCCAGGGCCATCAATGAAAAACTGTTTTTT. V gene TRBV5-1 combines with J gene TRBJ1-4; D is possibly TRBD1 (5 bases). The CDR3 consists of 15 residues. V lost 1 base to trimming and J lost 5 bases, with 12 bases between them. Germline CDR1 reads SGHRS; CDR2 reads YFSETQ.

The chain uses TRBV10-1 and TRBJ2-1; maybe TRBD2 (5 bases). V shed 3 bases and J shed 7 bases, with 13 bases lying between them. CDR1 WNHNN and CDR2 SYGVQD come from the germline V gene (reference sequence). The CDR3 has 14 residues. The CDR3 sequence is CASSDQKTSNEQFF. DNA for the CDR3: TGCGCCAGCAGTGACCAAAAAACTAGTAATGAGCAGTTCTTC.

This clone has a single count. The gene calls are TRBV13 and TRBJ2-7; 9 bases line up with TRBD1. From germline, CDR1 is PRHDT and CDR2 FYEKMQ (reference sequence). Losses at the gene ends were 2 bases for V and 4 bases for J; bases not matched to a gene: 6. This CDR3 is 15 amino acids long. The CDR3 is CASSLSRTGDYEQYF. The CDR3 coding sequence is TGTGCCAGCAGCTTATCTAGGACAGGGGATTACGAGCAGTACTTC.